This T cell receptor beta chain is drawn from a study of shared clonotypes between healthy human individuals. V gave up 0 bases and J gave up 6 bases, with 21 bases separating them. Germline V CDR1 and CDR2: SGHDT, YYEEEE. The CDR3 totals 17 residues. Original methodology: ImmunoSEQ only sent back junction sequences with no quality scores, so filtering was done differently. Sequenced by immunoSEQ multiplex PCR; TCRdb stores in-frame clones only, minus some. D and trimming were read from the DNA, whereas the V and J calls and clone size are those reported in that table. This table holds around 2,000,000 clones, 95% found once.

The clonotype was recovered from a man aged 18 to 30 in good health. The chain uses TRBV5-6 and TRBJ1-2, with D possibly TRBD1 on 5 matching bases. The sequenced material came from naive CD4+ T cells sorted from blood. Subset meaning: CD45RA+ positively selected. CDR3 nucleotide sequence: TGTGCCAGCAGCTTGGTGGACGTAAGAGGGGTTACCAATGGCTACACCTTC. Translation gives CASSLVDVRGVTNGYTF.